This T cell receptor (beta chain) came from a study of shared clonotypes between healthy human individuals (TCRdb year 2020). With regard to the full study: A couple of women and a few men aged 18 to 49 years were included in the cohort. To estimate repertoire size and how much clonotypes are shared between individuals, the study performed deep sequencing of blood TCR repertoires from 4 to 6 healthy adults. For each donor, CD4 naive and CD4 memory were each run on three plates, CD8 naive on two plates, and CD8 memory on one plate. Between about 0.94 and 8.9 billion PBMCs per donor were obtained by leukapheresis. Libraries were prepared and TCR repertoires were sequenced by different laboratories using diverse techniques, in order to increase sequencing depth and limit assay-specific biases.

This clone was seen only a few times. The antigen it recognizes is unknown. Per-nucleotide qualities are absent, and no much larger clonotype sits a single base away. The investigation overall reported the following: Based on pairwise subsampling, the degree of clonotype sharing among donors was expected to be affected by sequencing depth. When four donors were compared, the shared fraction of clonotypes was 5% to 6.5% for naive CD4, around 4% for naive CD8, 2% to 2.5% for memory CD4, and 0.3% to 0.5% for memory CD8. Because the study included only a small number of donors, the genetic and exposure-history diversity represented was limited. Clonotypes shared by all four sorted-subset donors showed higher generation probabilities than non-shared clonotypes. Sampling was restricted to blood, and TCR repertoires in tissue are likely to differ from TCR repertoires in blood. Estimated clonotype richness was generally larger for naive than for memory subsets. Even with the large sequencing depth, rarefaction of the sorted-subset datasets indicated that sequencing was incomplete.

Trimming removed 5 bases from V and 0 bases from J, leaving 11 bases between the germline ends. The germline V gene (reference sequence) sets CDR1 to MNHEY and CDR2 to SMNVEV. Inclusive of the bounding cysteine and phenylalanine, the CDR3 is 14 residues long. Of all the DNA, just the CDR3 is kept, 42 bases in frame from base 1. TCR CDR3 regions were amplified from genomic DNA by multiplex PCR using the deep immunoSEQ assay. Extracted genomic DNA from each cell subset was spread evenly across all wells of several immunoSEQ 96-well plates, with each plate serving as a replicate. For sorted subsets, approximately 200 ng of genomic DNA, equivalent to about 30,000 T cell genomes, went into each replicate PCR. Purified libraries were quantified with a Qubit 3.0 fluorometer, sized on a Bioanalyzer 2100, and re-quantified with the KAPA Library Quantification kit. Every immunoSEQ 96-well plate was sequenced on a separate single-read 150-cycle Illumina NextSeq 550 flow cell. Under the source paper's analysis protocol: Because only junctional sequences without quality scores were contained in the immunoSEQ output, filtering matching that applied to full-length reads could not be performed. Sequences were annotated with PyIR, a Python wrapper for IgBLAST v1.9, and V/J genes and CDR3 were assigned using IMGT germline references. Reads were filtered out if the reads had weak V/J assignments (E-value above 1e-6), no CDR3, stop codons, out-of-frame junctions, or ambiguous translated residues. V3J clonotypes were defined as sequences sharing the same inferred V gene, J gene, and CDR3 amino acid sequence. To compute the percentage overlap between repertoires, the number of shared unique clonotypes was divided by the size of the smaller repertoire. Three approaches were used to assess repertoire richness: RTK rarefaction, the Chao1 estimator, and Recon v2.1 estimates of unobserved clonotypes. For all TCRbeta clonotypes obtained by the gDNA method from four donors, generation probabilities were computed with OLGA. The clones in this table, taken by TCRdb from immuneACCESS, are in-frame only. Not every clone is retained; where verified, under half of the shortfall comes from an unresolved V gene, and the cause of the rest is unknown. D and trimming were read from the DNA, whereas the V and J calls and clone size are those reported in that table. Across this sample there are about 300,000 clones, with about 74% seen only once. Together, the top ten hold about 9.4% of the sample.

Donors were healthy HIV-negative adults with no recently reported acute infections or vaccinations. Every donor was a Caucasian adult residing in Nashville, Tennessee, USA. CD4+ T cells were enriched through magnetic negative selection, after which naive cells were positively selected on CD45RA and the remaining negative fraction served as the memory subset. After blood collection by leukapheresis, PBMCs were isolated using Ficoll-Histopaque density gradient centrifugation and then cryopreserved in the vapor phase of liquid nitrogen. Analytical flow cytometry was used to check the purity and quantity of each magnetically sorted T cell population. Each sorted fraction had its genomic DNA isolated and then quantified by UV absorbance on a Nanodrop 2000c.

This chain joins TRBV27 to TRBJ2-7; the D gene cannot be resolved beyond TRBD1 or TRBD2, each matching 5 bases. The source is a man younger than 45 in good health. Sequenced sample: memory CD4+ T cells sorted from blood. In light of the paper, this sample's cell subset or site label describes: CD45RA-negative fraction. CDR3 loop: CASSEGRVSYEQYF. At the DNA level, the sequence is TGTGCCAGCAGTGAGGGACGGGTCTCCTACGAGCAGTACTTC.